This TCR beta chain is from a study of post-analysis software for immune sequencing data. Study at large: Clinical courses comprised relapsing-remitting, secondary progressive and progressive-relapsing multiple sclerosis.

Prepared TCR beta cDNA libraries contained unique molecular identifiers. In TCRdb, the PCR reads were re-called with MiXCR into one record per CDR3 protein. This table has roughly 870,000 distinct CDR3 sequences, approximately 57% appearing once. Findings of the study overall: Controls showed lower frequencies than patients for several TRBV segments, and TRBV5-6, TRBV5-1 and TRBV20-1 were among these. Controls showed significantly higher normalized Chao1 diversity than did multiple sclerosis patients.

The J segment lost 4 bases and the V segment lost 4 bases, leaving 8 bases of the junction unmatched. This CDR3 spans 15 amino acids. Per the germline V gene, CDR1 is MNHEY and CDR2 is SMNVEV (reference sequence). This clonotype has just a few counts. The antigen is not known. The TCR originated in a girl between 5 and 17 years old with multiple sclerosis. Specimen: blood. The chain has TRBV27 and TRBJ2-5; 8 bases fit TRBD2. The DNA of the CDR3 is TGTGCCAGCAGTTACAACGGGCTAGCGGGAGAGACCCAGTACTTC. Translated, it gives CASSYNGLAGETQYF.